This TCR beta chain is drawn from a study of response to subunit inactivated influenza vaccine. Comment on this clonotype: The target antigen is unknown.

TCRdb reanalysed the RT-PCR reads using MiXCR and keeps one entry per CDR3 protein. The table records 600,000 to 850,000 distinct CDR3 sequences, about 15% of them present only once. The J segment lost 5 bases and the V segment lost 7 bases, leaving 7 bases of the junction unmatched. In germline, CDR1 is SGHRS, CDR2 YFSETQ. The length of the CDR3 is 14 residues. Study results and caveats: It was suggested by the authors that few new T cells are recruited by each seasonal influenza vaccination.

The source is a man aged 50 or older who received an inactivated influenza vaccine. The V and J genes are TRBV5-1 and TRBJ2-7; TRBD2 matches at 12 bases. The sample consisted of PBMCs from blood, taken 14 days before vaccination. Written as DNA, the CDR3 is TGCGCCAGCTCAACTAGCGGGAGGTCCCACGAGCAGTACTTC. As protein: CASSTSGRSHEQYF.